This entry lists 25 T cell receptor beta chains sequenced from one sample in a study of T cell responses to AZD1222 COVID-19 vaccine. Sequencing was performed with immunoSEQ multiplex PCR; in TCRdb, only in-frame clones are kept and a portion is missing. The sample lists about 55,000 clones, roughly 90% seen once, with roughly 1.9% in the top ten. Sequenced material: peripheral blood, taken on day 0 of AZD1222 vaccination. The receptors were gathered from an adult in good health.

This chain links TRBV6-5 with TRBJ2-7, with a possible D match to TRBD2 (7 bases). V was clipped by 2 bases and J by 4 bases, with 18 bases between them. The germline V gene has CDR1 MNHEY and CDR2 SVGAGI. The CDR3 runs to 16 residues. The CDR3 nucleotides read TGTGCCAGCAGTTACCATAGATTGGCGGGGGCTTACGAGCAGTACTTC. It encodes CASSYHRLAGAYEQYF.

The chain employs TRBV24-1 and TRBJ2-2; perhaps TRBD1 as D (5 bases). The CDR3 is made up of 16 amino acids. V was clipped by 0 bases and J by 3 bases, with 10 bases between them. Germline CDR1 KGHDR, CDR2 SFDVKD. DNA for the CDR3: TGTGCCACCAGTGATTTGCTTAGGGGTGACACCGGGGAGCTGTTTTTT. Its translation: CATSDLLRGDTGELFF.

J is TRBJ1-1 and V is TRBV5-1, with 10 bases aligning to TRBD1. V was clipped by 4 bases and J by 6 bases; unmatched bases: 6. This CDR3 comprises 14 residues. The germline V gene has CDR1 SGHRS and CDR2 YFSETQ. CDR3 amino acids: CASSRGTGVPEAFF. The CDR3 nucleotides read TGCGCCAGCAGCAGAGGGACAGGGGTCCCTGAAGCTTTCTTT. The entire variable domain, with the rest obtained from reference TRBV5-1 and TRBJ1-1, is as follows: KAGVTQTPRYLIKTRGQQVTLSCSPISGHRSVSWYQQTPGQGLQFLFEYFSETQRNKGNFPGRFSGRQFSNSRSEMNVSTLELGDSALYLCASSRGTGVPEAFFGQGTRLTVV.

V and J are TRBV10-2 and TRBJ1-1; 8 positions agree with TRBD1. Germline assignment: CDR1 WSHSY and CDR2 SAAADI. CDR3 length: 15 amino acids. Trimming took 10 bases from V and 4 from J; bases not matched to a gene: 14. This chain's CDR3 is CATMDRDQLGTEAFF. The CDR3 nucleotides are TGCGCCACAATGGACAGGGACCAACTTGGCACTGAAGCTTTCTTT.

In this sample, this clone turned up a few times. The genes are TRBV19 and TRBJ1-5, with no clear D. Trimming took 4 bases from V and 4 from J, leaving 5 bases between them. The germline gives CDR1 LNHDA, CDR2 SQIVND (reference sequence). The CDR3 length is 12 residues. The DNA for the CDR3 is TGTGCCAGTAGTAGCGGGAATCAGCCCCAGCATTTT. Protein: CASSSGNQPQHF. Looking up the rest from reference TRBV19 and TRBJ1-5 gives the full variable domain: DGGITQSPKYLFRKEGQNVTLSCEQNLNHDAMYWYRQDPGQGLRLIYYSQIVNDFQKGDIAEGYSVSREKKESFPLTVTSAQKNPTAFYLCASSSGNQPQHFGDGTRLSIL.

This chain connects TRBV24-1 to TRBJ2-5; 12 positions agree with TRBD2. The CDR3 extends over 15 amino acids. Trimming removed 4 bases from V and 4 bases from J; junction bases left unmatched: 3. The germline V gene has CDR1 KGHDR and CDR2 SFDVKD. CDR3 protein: CATSELAGGGETQYF. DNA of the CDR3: TGTGCCACCAGTGAACTAGCGGGAGGAGGAGAGACCCAGTACTTC.

The CDR3: CASSLGMNTEAFF. CDR3 DNA: TGTGCCAGCAGCTTAGGCATGAACACTGAAGCTTTCTTT. V gene TRBV11-1 combines with J gene TRBJ1-1; no definite D call. Trimming cost V 1 base and J 0 bases, with 3 bases left between them. The CDR3 is 13 amino acids. Germline loops: CDR1 SGHAT, CDR2 FQDESV (reference sequence).

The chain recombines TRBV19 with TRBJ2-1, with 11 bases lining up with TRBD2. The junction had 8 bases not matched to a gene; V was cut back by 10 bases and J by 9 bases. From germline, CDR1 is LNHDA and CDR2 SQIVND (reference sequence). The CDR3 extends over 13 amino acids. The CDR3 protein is CATSTSGNGEQFF. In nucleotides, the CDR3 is TGTGCCACCTCGACTAGCGGGAACGGTGAGCAGTTCTTC.

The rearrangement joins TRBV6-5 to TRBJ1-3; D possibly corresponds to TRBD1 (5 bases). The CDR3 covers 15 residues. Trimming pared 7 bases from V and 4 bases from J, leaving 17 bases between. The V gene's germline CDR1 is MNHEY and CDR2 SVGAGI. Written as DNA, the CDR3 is TGTGCCAGCAAACGAAGGGGAGACCGCGGAAACACCATATATTTT. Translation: CASKRRGDRGNTIYF.

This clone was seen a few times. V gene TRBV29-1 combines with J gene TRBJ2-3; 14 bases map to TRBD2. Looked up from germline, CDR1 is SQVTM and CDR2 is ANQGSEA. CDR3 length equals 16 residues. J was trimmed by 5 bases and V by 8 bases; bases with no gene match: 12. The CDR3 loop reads CSSRYGLAGGGDTQYF. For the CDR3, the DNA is TGCAGCTCACGTTACGGACTAGCGGGGGGTGGAGATACGCAGTATTTT.

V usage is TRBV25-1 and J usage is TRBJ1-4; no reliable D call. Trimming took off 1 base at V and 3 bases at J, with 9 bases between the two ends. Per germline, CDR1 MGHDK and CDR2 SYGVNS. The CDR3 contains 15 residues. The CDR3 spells CASSESPGSNEKLFF. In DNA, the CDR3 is TGTGCCAGCAGTGAATCGCCCGGGTCTAATGAAAAACTGTTTTTT. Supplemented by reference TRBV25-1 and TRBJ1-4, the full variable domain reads EADIYQTPRYLVIGTGKKITLECSQTMGHDKMYWYQQDPGMELHLIHYSYGVNSTEKGDLSSESTVSRIRTEHFPLTLESARPSHTSQYLCASSESPGSNEKLFFGSGTQLSVL.

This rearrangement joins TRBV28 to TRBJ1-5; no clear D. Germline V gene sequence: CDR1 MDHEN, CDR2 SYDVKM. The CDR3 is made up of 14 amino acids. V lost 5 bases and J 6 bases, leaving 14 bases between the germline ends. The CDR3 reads CASSQSTGGQPQHF. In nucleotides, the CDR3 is TGTGCCAGCAGTCAGTCGACCGGCGGTCAGCCCCAGCATTTT.

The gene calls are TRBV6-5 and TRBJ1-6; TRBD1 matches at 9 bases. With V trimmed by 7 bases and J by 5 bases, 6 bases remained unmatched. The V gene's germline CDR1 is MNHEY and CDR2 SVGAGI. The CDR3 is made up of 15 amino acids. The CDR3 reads CASNRWDRDNSPLHF. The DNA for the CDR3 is TGTGCCAGCAACCGATGGGACAGGGATAATTCACCCCTCCACTTT.

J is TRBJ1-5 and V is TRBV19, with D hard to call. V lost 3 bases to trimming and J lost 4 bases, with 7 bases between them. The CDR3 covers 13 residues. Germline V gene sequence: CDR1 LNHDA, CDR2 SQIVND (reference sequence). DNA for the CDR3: TGTGCCAGTAGTATTGTCCATAATCAGCCCCAGCATTTT. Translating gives CASSIVHNQPQHF.

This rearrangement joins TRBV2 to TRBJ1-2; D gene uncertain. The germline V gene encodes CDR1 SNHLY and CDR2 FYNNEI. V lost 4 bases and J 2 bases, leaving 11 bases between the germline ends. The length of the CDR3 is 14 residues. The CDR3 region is CASSVARSNYGYTF. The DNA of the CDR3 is TGTGCCAGCAGTGTCGCTCGGTCGAACTATGGCTACACCTTC.

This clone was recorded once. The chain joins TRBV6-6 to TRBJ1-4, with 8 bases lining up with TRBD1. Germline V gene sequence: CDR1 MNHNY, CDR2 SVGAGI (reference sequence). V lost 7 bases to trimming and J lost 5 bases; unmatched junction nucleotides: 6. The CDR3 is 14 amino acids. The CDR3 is CASTPGQGNEKLFF. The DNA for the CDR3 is TGTGCCAGCACCCCAGGACAGGGAAATGAAAAACTGTTTTTT.

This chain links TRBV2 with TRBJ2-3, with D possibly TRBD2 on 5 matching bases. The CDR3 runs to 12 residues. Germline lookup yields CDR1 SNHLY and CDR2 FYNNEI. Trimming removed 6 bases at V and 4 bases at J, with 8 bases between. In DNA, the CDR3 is TGTGCCAGCAGCGGGATCTCAGATACGCAGTATTTT. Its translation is CASSGISDTQYF. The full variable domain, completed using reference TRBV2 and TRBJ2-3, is EPEVTQTPSHQVTQMGQEVILRCVPISNHLYFYWYRQILGQKVEFLVSFYNNEISEKSEIFDDQFSVERPDGSNFTLKIRSTKLEDSAMYFCASSGISDTQYFGPGTRLTVL.

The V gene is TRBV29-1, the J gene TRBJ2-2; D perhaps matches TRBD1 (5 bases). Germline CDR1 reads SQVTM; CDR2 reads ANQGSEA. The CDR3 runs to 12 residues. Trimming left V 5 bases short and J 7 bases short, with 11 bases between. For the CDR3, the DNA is TGCAGCGTTCAATCGGACATCGGGGAGCTGTTTTTT. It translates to CSVQSDIGELFF.

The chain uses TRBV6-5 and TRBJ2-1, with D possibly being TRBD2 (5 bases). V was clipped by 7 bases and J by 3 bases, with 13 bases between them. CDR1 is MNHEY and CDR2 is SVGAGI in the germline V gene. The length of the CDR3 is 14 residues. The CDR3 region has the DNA TGTGCCAGCACGGGATTAGCGTTCTACAATGAGCAGTTCTTC. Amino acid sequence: CASTGLAFYNEQFF.

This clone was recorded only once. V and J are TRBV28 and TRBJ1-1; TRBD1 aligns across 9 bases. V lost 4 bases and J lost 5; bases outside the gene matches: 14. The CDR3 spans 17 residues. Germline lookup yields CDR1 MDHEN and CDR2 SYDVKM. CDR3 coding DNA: TGTGCCAGCAGTTCCCCGGGACAGGGCTCATTGTGGACTGAAGCTTTCTTT. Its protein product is CASSSPGQGSLWTEAFF.

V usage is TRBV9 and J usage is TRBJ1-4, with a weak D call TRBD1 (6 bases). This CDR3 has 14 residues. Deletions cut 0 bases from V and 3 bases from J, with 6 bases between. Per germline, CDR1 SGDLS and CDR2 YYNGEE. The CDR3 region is CASSVAGANEKLFF. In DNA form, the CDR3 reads TGTGCCAGCAGCGTAGCAGGGGCTAATGAAAAACTGTTTTTT.

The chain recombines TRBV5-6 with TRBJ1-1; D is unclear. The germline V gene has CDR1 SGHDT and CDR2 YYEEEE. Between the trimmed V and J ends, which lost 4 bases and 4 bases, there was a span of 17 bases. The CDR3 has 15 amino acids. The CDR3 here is CASSLPDGSGTEAFF. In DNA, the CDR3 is TGTGCCAGCAGCCTTCCGGACGGATCCGGCACTGAAGCTTTCTTT.

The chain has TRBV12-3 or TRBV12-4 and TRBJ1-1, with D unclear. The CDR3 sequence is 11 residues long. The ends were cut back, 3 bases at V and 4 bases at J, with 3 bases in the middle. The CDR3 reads CASSFITEAFF. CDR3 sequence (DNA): TGTGCCAGCAGTTTTATCACTGAAGCTTTCTTT.

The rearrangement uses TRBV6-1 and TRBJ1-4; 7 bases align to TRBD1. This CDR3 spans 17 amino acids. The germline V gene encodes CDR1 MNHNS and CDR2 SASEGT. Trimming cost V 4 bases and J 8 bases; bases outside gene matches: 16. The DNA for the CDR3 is TGTGCCAGCAGTGCTCCAGGGAGGGGGCGGTTCGGGGAAAAACTGTTTTTT. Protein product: CASSAPGRGRFGEKLFF.

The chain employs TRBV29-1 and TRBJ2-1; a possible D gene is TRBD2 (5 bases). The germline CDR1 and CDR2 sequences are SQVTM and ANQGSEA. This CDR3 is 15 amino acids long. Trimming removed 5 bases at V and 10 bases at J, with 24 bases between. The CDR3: CSVQLGQWVMGEQFF. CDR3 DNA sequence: TGCAGCGTTCAACTAGGGCAGTGGGTAATGGGGGAGCAGTTCTTC.